Below are 26 T cell receptor beta chains sequenced from a single sample in a study of Tregs in tolerant kidney transplant recipients. Sequenced by immunoSEQ multiplex PCR; TCRdb stores in-frame clones only, minus some. Of about 100,000 clones listed, 93% were seen once; the top ten hold 0.4% to 0.55%. The specimen comprised CD4+ T cells from blood, sampled before the transplant. The source is a human donor who received a combined kidney and bone marrow transplant.

The chain links TRBV10-3 to TRBJ1-2; 7 bases are shared with TRBD1. Germline V gene sequence: CDR1 ENHRY, CDR2 SYGVKD. V was clipped by 5 bases and J by 2 bases; unmatched bases: 5. This CDR3 contains 14 residues. The CDR3 reads CAISWTGPNYGYTF. The CDR3 nucleotides are TGTGCCATCAGTTGGACAGGCCCCAACTATGGCTACACCTTC.

V and J are TRBV5-5 and TRBJ1-6; TRBD1 is a possible D gene (6 bases). Germline CDR1 and CDR2: SGHKS and YYEKEE (reference sequence). This CDR3 is 14 amino acids long. Trimming shortened V by 0 bases and J by 7 bases, and 8 bases separated the two germline ends. CDR3 sequence: CASSLGQGNSPLHF. The CDR3 DNA is TGTGCCAGCAGCTTGGGGCAGGGGAATTCACCCCTCCACTTT.

V is TRBV19 and J is TRBJ1-1, with D unresolved. Germline V CDR1 and CDR2: LNHDA, SQIVND (reference sequence). Trimming took off 2 bases at V and 0 bases at J, with 4 bases between the two ends. The CDR3 is made up of 13 amino acids. The CDR3 is CASSIQMNTEAFF. The CDR3 DNA follows: TGTGCCAGTAGTATACAGATGAACACTGAAGCTTTCTTT. The variable domain in full, completed from reference TRBV19 and TRBJ1-1, reads DGGITQSPKYLFRKEGQNVTLSCEQNLNHDAMYWYRQDPGQGLRLIYYSQIVNDFQKGDIAEGYSVSREKKESFPLTVTSAQKNPTAFYLCASSIQMNTEAFFGQGTRLTVV.

The gene calls are TRBV30 and TRBJ1-1; 9 bases align to TRBD1. V lost 2 bases, J lost 0 bases, and 10 bases stayed unmatched. Looked up from germline, CDR1 is GTSNPN and CDR2 is SVGIG (reference sequence). The CDR3 length is 17 residues. The CDR3 loop is CAWSRYSTGGLNTEAFF. DNA for the CDR3: TGTGCCTGGAGTCGCTACTCGACAGGGGGGTTGAACACTGAAGCTTTCTTT.

The genes are TRBV18 and TRBJ2-7; TRBD1 agrees at 8 bases. Per germline, CDR1 KGHSH and CDR2 LQKENI. This CDR3 spans 15 amino acids. Losses at the gene ends were 1 base for V and 0 bases for J; bases not matched to a gene: 2. The CDR3 sequence: CASSPRTGSSYEQYF. Written as DNA, the CDR3 is TGTGCCAGCTCACCACGGACAGGGAGCTCCTACGAGCAGTACTTC.

This rearrangement joins TRBV5-1 to TRBJ2-6; TRBD1 matches at 11 bases. The CDR3 length is 18 residues. The ends lost 7 bases at V and 4 bases at J; junction bases unmatched: 13. The germline CDR1 and CDR2 sequences are SGHRS and YFSETQ. The CDR3 reads CASSHVRTGGSGANVLTF. For the CDR3, the DNA is TGCGCCAGCTCCCACGTGAGGACAGGGGGCTCCGGGGCCAACGTCCTGACTTTC.

The chain combines TRBV7-2 with TRBJ2-5; the D is unclear. CDR3 length: 16 residues. V was shortened by 3 bases and J by 0 bases, with 14 bases between the two germline ends. The V gene's germline CDR1 is SGHTA and CDR2 FQGNSA. For the CDR3, the DNA is TGTGCCAGCAGCTTCTACTTAGATGCGTACCAAGAGACCCAGTACTTC. Translation gives CASSFYLDAYQETQYF.

The chain uses TRBV4-1 and TRBJ2-5, with a weak D call TRBD1 (6 bases). Germline CDR1 is MGHRA and CDR2 is YSYEKL. The CDR3 extends over 15 amino acids. Deletions cut 0 bases from V and 5 bases from J, with 13 bases between. This CDR3 reads CASSQDRRRGETQYF. The CDR3 DNA reads as TGCGCCAGCAGCCAAGACCGGAGAAGGGGGGAGACCCAGTACTTC.

The chain combines TRBV5-1 with TRBJ1-2; 11 bases fit TRBD1. The junction had 7 bases not matched to a gene; V was cut back by 3 bases and J by 6 bases. The CDR3 runs to 15 residues. The V gene's germline CDR1 is SGHRS and CDR2 YFSETQ. The CDR3 sequence: CASSSTGTGGDGYTF. The CDR3 bases are TGCGCCAGCAGCTCAACCGGGACAGGGGGGGATGGCTACACCTTC.

The CDR3 protein is CASSQVGSSYNSPLHF. In DNA, the CDR3 is TGCGCCAGCAGCCAGGTAGGGAGCTCCTATAATTCACCCCTCCACTTT. The chain links TRBV4-1 to TRBJ1-6; D is unclear. The CDR3 covers 16 residues. In germline, CDR1 is MGHRA, CDR2 YSYEKL. V dropped 3 bases and J dropped 0 bases, with 9 bases sitting between them.

The V call is TRBV11-2, the J call TRBJ1-2; 10 nucleotides line up with TRBD1. This CDR3 is 14 amino acids long. Per the germline V gene, CDR1 is SGHAT and CDR2 is FQNNGV. V dropped 4 bases and J dropped 7; count of bases not matched to a gene: 6. The CDR3 coding sequence is TGTGCCAGCAGCTCCGGGACAGGGGTAGGTGGCTACACCTTC. This translates into CASSSGTGVGGYTF.

The chain uses TRBV7-3 and TRBJ2-1; the D gene is possibly TRBD2 (5 bases). Germline CDR1 is SGHTA and CDR2 is FQGTGA. This CDR3 has 14 amino acids. Trimming stripped 4 bases from V and 8 bases from J, with 15 bases between. The CDR3 spells CASSSGLPRDEQFF. In DNA form, the CDR3 reads TGTGCCAGCAGCTCCGGACTGCCTAGGGATGAGCAGTTCTTC.

This clone appeared once. The chain couples TRBV7-2 to TRBJ2-1; weak D call: TRBD1 (6 bases). The CDR3 length is 15 residues. V shed 3 bases and J shed 3 bases, with 12 bases lying between them. Per germline, CDR1 SGHTA and CDR2 FQGNSA. CDR3 region: CASSFTGTHYNEQFF. Here the CDR3 DNA reads TGTGCCAGCAGCTTCACCGGGACACACTACAATGAGCAGTTCTTC.

The chain carries TRBV7-3 and TRBJ1-1, with a possible D match to TRBD1 (6 bases). Germline V gives CDR1 SGHTA, CDR2 FQGTGA. The CDR3 consists of 13 residues. V was cut by 8 bases and J by 1 base, with 11 bases left in between. The CDR3 region has the DNA TGTGCCAGCGGACTGGACAGGAACACTGAAGCTTTCTTT. Translation gives CASGLDRNTEAFF.

The J gene is TRBJ1-4, the V gene TRBV9; D uncertain. V lost 1 base to trimming and J lost 2 bases, with 9 bases between them. The CDR3 contains 15 residues. Germline lookup yields CDR1 SGDLS and CDR2 YYNGEE. The CDR3 sequence is CASSVRASTNEKLFF. DNA for the CDR3: TGTGCCAGCAGCGTACGAGCCTCGACTAATGAAAAACTGTTTTTT.

The chain uses TRBV18 and TRBJ2-7; 10 positions agree with TRBD2. The V segment lost 3 bases and the J segment 5 bases; nucleotides outside the gene matches: 1. This CDR3 is 13 amino acids long. Germline V CDR1 and CDR2: KGHSH, LQKENI. CDR3 nucleotides: TGTGCCAGCTCACCTGGGACTAGCGACGAGCAGTACTTC. Residues: CASSPGTSDEQYF.

V and J are TRBV7-2 and TRBJ2-7, with D maybe TRBD2 (7 bases). Per germline, CDR1 SGHTA and CDR2 FQGNSA. V was cut by 1 base and J by 5 bases, with 12 bases left in between. This CDR3 is 14 amino acids long. CDR3 coding DNA: TGTGCCAGCAGCTTAGTCGGGGGGCATAACGAGCAGTACTTC. It encodes CASSLVGGHNEQYF.

V usage is TRBV5-5 and J usage is TRBJ2-7, with D perhaps TRBD1 (5 bases). CDR1 is SGHKS and CDR2 is YYEKEE in the germline V gene (reference sequence). V was pared by 2 bases and J by 0 bases, with 9 bases between. This CDR3 has 14 amino acids. This chain's CDR3 is CASSFRASSYEQYF. CDR3 in DNA: TGTGCCAGCAGCTTCAGGGCCTCCTCCTACGAGCAGTACTTC.

CDR3 sequence (DNA): TGTGCCAGCTCACCGACAGGTCTCGGGGAGCTGTTTTTT. Translation gives CASSPTGLGELFF. The rearrangement uses TRBV18 and TRBJ2-2; D may be TRBD1 (6 bases). Germline CDR1 and CDR2: KGHSH and LQKENI. The CDR3 totals 13 residues. Between the trimmed V and J ends, which lost 3 bases and 7 bases, there was a span of 9 bases.

The chain employs TRBV7-9 and TRBJ2-5; the D is unclear. The CDR3 length is 13 residues. CDR1 and CDR2 from the germline V gene are SEHNR and FQNEAQ (reference sequence). Trimming left V 2 bases short and J 5 bases short, with 9 bases between. The CDR3 DNA reads as TGTGCCAGCAGCTTACGACAAGTCGAGACCCAGTACTTC. It codes for CASSLRQVETQYF.

This rearrangement joins TRBV28 to TRBJ2-7; D unclear. The V and J ends lost 7 bases and 6 bases respectively, with 13 bases between them. From germline, CDR1 is MDHEN and CDR2 SYDVKM. This CDR3 has 12 amino acids. CDR3 DNA sequence: TGTGCCAGCACCCTCCCAGGAATCGAGCAGTACTTC. As protein: CASTLPGIEQYF.

The rearrangement joins TRBV5-4 to TRBJ2-1; D unresolved. CDR1 and CDR2 (germline): SGHNT, YYREEE (reference sequence). The V end lost 2 bases, the J end lost 2 bases, and 8 bases lay between the germline ends. The length of the CDR3 is 14 residues. CDR3 in amino acids: CASSFQVAYNEQFF. CDR3 bases: TGTGCCAGCAGCTTTCAGGTAGCCTACAATGAGCAGTTCTTC.

The chain joins TRBV5-1 to TRBJ2-7; TRBD2 matches 9 bases. Unmatched junction bases numbered 0, after V lost 0 bases and J lost 2 bases. The CDR3 extends over 14 amino acids. Germline lookup yields CDR1 SGHRS and CDR2 YFSETQ. CDR3 nucleotide sequence: TGCGCCAGCAGCTTGGCTAGCGGGGCCTACGAGCAGTACTTC. It yields the protein CASSLASGAYEQYF.

This clone was found a few times. This chain connects TRBV14 to TRBJ2-1; the match to TRBD2 covers 10 bases. The CDR3 has 15 amino acids. The ends lost 1 base at V and 12 bases at J; junction bases unmatched: 9. Germline V gene lookup returns CDR1 SGHDN and CDR2 FVKESK. CDR3 in amino acids: CASSQVSSGRAGQFF. CDR3 DNA sequence: TGTGCCAGCAGCCAAGTTTCAAGCGGGAGGGCCGGGCAGTTCTTC.

The V call is TRBV2, the J call TRBJ2-2; TRBD2 is a possible D gene (5 bases). The germline CDR1 and CDR2 sequences are SNHLY and FYNNEI. The CDR3 has 17 residues. The ends were cut back, 3 bases at V and 5 bases at J, with 19 bases in the middle. The CDR3 sequence is CASSEIVSQSGTGELFF. CDR3 nucleotides: TGTGCCAGCAGTGAGATTGTGTCCCAATCGGGAACCGGGGAGCTGTTTTTT. Full variable domain (rest looked up from reference TRBV2 and TRBJ2-2): EPEVTQTPSHQVTQMGQEVILRCVPISNHLYFYWYRQILGQKVEFLVSFYNNEISEKSEIFDDQFSVERPDGSNFTLKIRSTKLEDSAMYFCASSEIVSQSGTGELFFGEGSRLTVL.

The chain recombines TRBV23-1 with TRBJ1-4; TRBD1 might be the D (5 bases). TRBV23-1 is an ORF; its function is uncertain. CDR3 length: 15 amino acids. V dropped 0 bases and J dropped 8 bases, with 13 bases sitting between them. DNA for the CDR3: TGCGCCAGCAGTCAATCCGGGGGATTCAAGGAAAAACTGTTTTTT. Translating gives CASSQSGGFKEKLFF.